These T cell receptor beta chains were read from a single sample in a study of cytomegalovirus exposure and HLA in healthy donors. Sequenced by immunoSEQ multiplex PCR; TCRdb stores in-frame clones only, minus some. The sample consists of 170,000 or so clones, roughly 84% of them appearing once. Sequenced material: PBMCs. The source of these receptors is a boy between 2 and 10 years old in good health and CMV-seronegative. CDR3s include the opening cysteine and the closing phenylalanine or tryptophan. Each record gives: J gene, V gene, CDR3 protein.

J: TRBJ2-1; V: TRBV5-1; CDR3: CASSHRVGQGIYNEQFF
J: TRBJ1-4; V: TRBV25-1; CDR3: CASSARDRGFEKLFF
J: TRBJ2-6; V: TRBV11-3; CDR3: CASSVSSGANVLTF
J: TRBJ2-2; V: TRBV5-1; CDR3: CASSLITVANTGELFF
J: TRBJ1-1; V: TRBV5-6; CDR3: CASSHAGNTEAFF
J: TRBJ2-7; V: TRBV6-5; CDR3: CASSLTSGRVYEQYF
J: TRBJ2-1; V: TRBV12-5; CDR3: CASGPTYTSSYNEQFF
J: TRBJ2-2; V: TRBV10-3; CDR3: CAVTGKVAGELFF
J: TRBJ2-2; V: TRBV5-6; CDR3: CASSLAWQGFRELFF
J: TRBJ2-2; V: TRBV6-1; CDR3: CASGLAGGPGELFF
J: TRBJ2-7; V: TRBV7-9; CDR3: CASSLAASGSYEQYF
J: TRBJ2-3; V: TRBV28; CDR3: CASSRTSGTDTQYF
J: TRBJ1-2; V: TRBV6-4; CDR3: CASSEGQGSDGYTF
J: TRBJ2-7; V: TRBV6-6; CDR3: CALSGGPSYEQYF
J: TRBJ1-4; V: TRBV28; CDR3: CASSLQGGEREKLFF
J: TRBJ1-1; V: TRBV7-8; CDR3: CASSLDRATEAFF
J: TRBJ1-2; V: TRBV5-4; CDR3: CASSWGGGQGNYGYTF
J: TRBJ1-2; V: TRBV19; CDR3: CATTGQGNGYTF
J: TRBJ1-1; V: TRBV6-1; CDR3: CASSEGQSKAFF
J: TRBJ1-2; V: TRBV2; CDR3: CASSLNRAEGYGYTF
J: TRBJ1-1; V: TRBV21-1; CDR3: CAPRATVLNTEAFF
J: TRBJ2-2; V: TRBV7-7; CDR3: CASSSRQGANGELFF
J: TRBJ2-2; V: TRBV6-6; CDR3: CASSYDRANTGELFF
J: TRBJ2-1; V: TRBV28; CDR3: CASSLREGREQFF
J: TRBJ1-1; V: TRBV2; CDR3: CASSVGRQGGTEAFF
J: TRBJ2-7; V: TRBV27; CDR3: CASIKQGSDYEQYF
J: TRBJ2-7; V: TRBV15; CDR3: CATSKIQGPADEQYF
J: TRBJ1-2; V: TRBV6-5; CDR3: CASSYSPLSGGGYTF
J: TRBJ2-1; V: TRBV5-1; CDR3: CASSLVRTHPLHNEQFF
J: TRBJ2-3; V: TRBV5-1; CDR3: CASSLEGGSTDTQYF
J: TRBJ2-7; V: TRBV7-9; CDR3: CASSRHDLGSSYEQYF
J: TRBJ2-2; V: TRBV7-8; CDR3: CASSFRGRNANTGELFF
J: TRBJ1-2; V: TRBV2; CDR3: CASSEGGTGDWANYGYTF
J: TRBJ2-7; V: TRBV19; CDR3: CASSVTIGTGTYEQYF
J: TRBJ2-6; V: TRBV6-4; CDR3: CASSKLAGGNGANVLTF
J: TRBJ2-2; V: TRBV30; CDR3: CAWSQGSSPVLGELFF
J: TRBJ1-1; V: TRBV5-1; CDR3: CASSRGQGFNTEAFF
J: TRBJ2-7; V: TRBV30; CDR3: CAWSSGRGSYEQYF
J: TRBJ2-5; V: TRBV15; CDR3: CATSREKGAGETQYF
J: TRBJ1-1; V: TRBV29-1; CDR3: CSVEAQGIEAFF
J: TRBJ2-5; V: TRBV2; CDR3: CASSDSISRPRETQYF
J: TRBJ1-1; V: TRBV23-1; CDR3: CASSQSGGGSEAFF
J: TRBJ1-2; V: TRBV28; CDR3: CASSLYSGTGGEADGYTF
J: TRBJ2-1; V: TRBV4-2; CDR3: CASSQVTPGLAVNNEQFF
J: TRBJ1-1; V: TRBV7-9; CDR3: CASSLVGASTEAFF
J: TRBJ2-1; V: TRBV7-3; CDR3: CASIGTVRYNEQFF
J: TRBJ2-5; V: TRBV6-5; CDR3: CATSIASHF
J: TRBJ1-2; V: TRBV18; CDR3: CASSPSFGGRDYGYTF
J: TRBJ1-2; V: TRBV30; CDR3: CAWSRDTYGYTF